What follows describes a single TCR beta chain. Per the study methods: For nucleated cells, counts were estimated from reference gene primer amplification. Here immunoSEQ multiplex PCR was the method, and the copy in TCRdb shows in-frame clones only, minus some. V and J calls and clone size are copied from that table; D and trimming were computed from the DNA. The sample contains about 190,000 clones, under 85% of which appear only once. These data originate in a study of blood T cell repertoires in COVID-19. About the study: Collection of acute and convalescent COVID-19 samples took place in the United States, Italy and Spain.

Germline-derived CDR1 and CDR2 are LGHDT and YNNKEL (reference sequence). The length of the CDR3 is 14 residues. V was trimmed by 2 bases and J by 8 bases, leaving 12 bases between them. The chain has TRBV3-1 (or the pseudogene TRBV3-2) and TRBJ1-4; D possibly corresponds to TRBD1 (5 bases). This TCR was sampled from a man aged 80 or over with COVID-19, enrolled during active disease. Sequenced input: peripheral blood. The CDR3 sequence is CASSQRDSGEKLFF. CDR3 bases: TGTGCCAGCAGCCAAAGGGACTCAGGCGAAAAACTGTTTTTT.